Described below is a single T cell receptor beta chain sequence and its context. The antigen is not known. Only in-frame clones appear in the TCRdb table, and some are missing; sequencing was by immunoSEQ multiplex PCR. The data contain over 60,000 clones, roughly 80% of them singletons. The source of the sample is a study of T cell responses to AZD1222 COVID-19 vaccine. Study-wide results and caveats: Unmutated variant regions are reportedly targeted by nearly half of spike-specific TCRs.

The CDR3 extends over 15 amino acids. Looked up from germline, CDR1 is MNHEY and CDR2 is SVGAGI. The junction had 4 bases not matched to a gene; V was cut back by 6 bases and J by 0 bases. Pooling of second doses given at about 4 or about 12 weeks was done. The J gene is TRBJ2-2, the V gene TRBV6-5, with 7 bases that match TRBD1. Sequenced here: peripheral blood, sampled 28 days after the second AZD1222 dose. This clonotype was obtained from an adult who received the AZD1222 COVID-19 vaccine. The CDR3 nucleotides are TGTGCCAGCAGGAGAGGGACAGCGAACACCGGGGAGCTGTTTTTT. Its translation: CASRRGTANTGELFF.